The clone carrying this TCR beta chain was detected only a few times. Its specificity is not known. From germline, CDR1 is LGHDT and CDR2 YNNKEL (reference sequence). CDR3 length: 14 amino acids. V was trimmed by 8 bases and J by 4 bases, leaving 17 bases between them. This record belongs to a study of T cell responses to AZD1222 COVID-19 vaccine. Turning to the study itself: The analysis combined second doses at about 4 or about 12 weeks.

Using immunoSEQ multiplex PCR, the repertoire was profiled, and TCRdb retains in-frame clones only, with some absent. The profile shows 80,000 to 90,000 clones, about nine tenths of them singletons. Study conclusions and caveats: Donors skewed white British and female; clonal diversity was possibly underestimated. Nearly half of spike-specific TCRs reportedly target unmutated variant regions.

This sequence joins TRBV3-1 (or the pseudogene TRBV3-2) and TRBJ1-1; D call uncertain. This clonotype originated in an adult in good health. The sequences come from peripheral blood, collected on day 0 of AZD1222 vaccination. CDR3 in amino acids: CASRASHTGTEAFF. The CDR3 DNA is TGTGCCAGCCGGGCCAGCCACACGGGCACTGAAGCTTTCTTT.